The present T cell receptor beta chain was sequenced within a study of Graves' ophthalmopathy and Graves' hyperthyroidism. Overall study context: Peripheral blood (taken before any treatment) was collected at initial diagnosis.

Beta-chain TCR CDR3 regions were amplified from RNA transcripts. HTBI primers served in a first-round RT-PCR, which a second-round multiplex PCR followed. TCRdb fed the multiplex PCR reads into MiXCR, producing one record per CDR3 protein. This sample has just over 600,000 distinct CDR3 sequences, with approximately 21% found just once. Details on this clonotype: A much larger clone lies a single base off, so this may be a read error.

Over 18 months of follow-up, stable hyperthyroidism required that no ophthalmopathy appear. The diagnosis was founded upon clinical symptoms, serum thyroxine, TRAb, thyroid ultrasound and orbital computed tomography. The source of the PBMCs was approximately 10 ml of fresh peripheral blood. The CDR3 spans 16 residues. Germline V gene data show CDR1 as SGHAT and CDR2 as FQNNGV. This receptor was taken from a woman aged 18-29 years with stable Graves' hyperthyroidism. Some clones in this sample may be carry-over from other donors' samples. The chain links TRBV11-2 to TRBJ2-7; D assignment may be TRBD1 or TRBD2 (5 bases each). The sample consisted of peripheral blood. For the CDR3, the DNA is TGTGCCAGCAGCTTAAGGGGCGGGCAGTACTCCTACGAGCATTACTTC. The encoded protein is CASSLRGGQYSYEHYF.